Below are 28 T cell receptor beta chains sequenced from a single sample in a study of cytomegalovirus exposure and HLA in healthy donors. 60 Vbeta and 13 Jbeta primers were used in PCR. The method was immunoSEQ multiplex PCR; TCRdb's version includes in-frame clones alone and lacks a portion of them. The sample lists about 200,000 clones, roughly 80% occurring once. Sample: PBMCs. The receptors come from a man aged 35-49 years in good health and CMV-seropositive.

This chain joins TRBV19 and TRBJ2-2; possible D gene TRBD1, 6 bases. CDR1 LNHDA and CDR2 SQIVND come from the germline V gene (reference sequence). The CDR3 totals 14 residues. Trimming took off 8 bases at V and 3 bases at J, with 13 bases between the two ends. As DNA, the CDR3 is TGTGCCAGTTCCCTACAGGGTTACACCGGGGAGCTGTTTTTT. As protein: CASSLQGYTGELFF. The complete variable domain, with remaining parts taken from reference TRBV19 and TRBJ2-2, reads DGGITQSPKYLFRKEGQNVTLSCEQNLNHDAMYWYRQDPGQGLRLIYYSQIVNDFQKGDIAEGYSVSREKKESFPLTVTSAQKNPTAFYLCASSLQGYTGELFFGEGSRLTVL.

The chain combines TRBV21-1 with TRBJ2-7; the table names TRBD1, a call not compared with the DNA. TRBV21-1 is a pseudogene segment. This CDR3 has 15 residues. The CDR3 DNA follows: TGTGCCAGCAGCCTCCAATCAACAGGGTCGGAAGAGCAGTACGTC. This gives the protein CASSLQSTGSEEQYV.

On this clone itself: Germline is not matched at one junction end, which may reflect a read error. This chain connects TRBV18 to TRBJ2-7, with D tentatively TRBD2 (6 bases). The CDR3 totals 14 residues. Germline V CDR1 and CDR2: KGHSH, LQKENI. The CDR3 spells CASSPLRDSHEQYF. The DNA for the CDR3 is TGTGCCAGCTCACCACTCCGGGACTCCCACGAGCAGTACTTC.

This clone was observed a handful of times. The J gene is TRBJ2-1, the V gene TRBV30; unclear D gene. V was cut by 4 bases and J by 6 bases, with 16 bases left in between. The CDR3 has 14 amino acids. Germline V gives CDR1 GTSNPN, CDR2 SVGIG (reference sequence). For the CDR3, the DNA is TGTGCCTGGAAACCTAGGTTTTTCCGCAATGAGCAGTTCTTC. Translation gives CAWKPRFFRNEQFF.

CDR3 coding DNA: TGTGCCAGTAGAGGCCCGGGACAGCACAATGAGCAGTTCTTC. Amino acid sequence: CASRGPGQHNEQFF. The genes are TRBV19 and TRBJ2-1, with 7 bases identical to TRBD1. Germline assignment: CDR1 LNHDA and CDR2 SQIVND (reference sequence). This CDR3 has 14 residues. Germline trimming cut 6 bases from V and 5 bases from J; bases unmatched to any gene: 7.

The chain links TRBV9 to TRBJ2-3, with TRBD2 matching 7 bases. Trimming at V came to 0 bases and at J to 3 bases, leaving 7 bases not matched to a gene. The CDR3 has 16 residues. The V gene's germline CDR1 is SGDLS and CDR2 YYNGEE. The CDR3 coding sequence is TGTGCCAGCAGCGTAGGCGGCGGGAGTGGGACAGATACGCAGTATTTT. Translation gives CASSVGGGSGTDTQYF.

V is TRBV7-3 and J is TRBJ2-5; D uncertain. The V and J ends lost 5 bases and 3 bases respectively, with 7 bases between them. Germline V gene sequence: CDR1 SGHTA, CDR2 FQGTGA. The CDR3 sequence is 12 residues long. Here the CDR3 reads CASSKPKETQYF. In DNA form, the CDR3 reads TGTGCCAGCAGCAAGCCAAAAGAGACCCAGTACTTC.

This clone was seen only once. The genes are TRBV30 and TRBJ2-3; TRBD2 is a possible D gene (5 bases). The CDR3 contains 13 residues. Germline CDR1 reads GTSNPN; CDR2 reads SVGIG (reference sequence). The V end was cut by 7 bases, the J end by 5 bases, with 16 bases between. CDR3 coding DNA: TGTGCCTCCCTAAGAGGGTGGGGAGATACGCAGTATTTT. Its translation: CASLRGWGDTQYF.

The chain carries TRBV6-5 and TRBJ2-3, with D perhaps TRBD1 (5 bases). Germline V gene lookup returns CDR1 MNHEY and CDR2 SVGAGI. V lost 10 bases to trimming and J lost 2 bases, with 13 bases between them. CDR3 length: 13 amino acids. CDR3 nucleotide sequence: TGTGCCACCAAGGGGTCCCACACAGATACGCAGTATTTT. This translates into CATKGSHTDTQYF.

The chain employs TRBV7-8 and TRBJ2-7; 10 nucleotides line up with TRBD2. There are 19 residues in the CDR3. Trimming removed 1 base from V and 6 bases from J; junction bases left unmatched: 18. Germline loops: CDR1 SGHVS, CDR2 FQNEAQ. CDR3 DNA sequence: TGTGCCAGCAGCTTAGTAGGTTCCAAGCGGGAGGGTCCCGGGGGCGAGCAGTACGTC. This encodes CASSLVGSKREGPGGEQYV.

The chain couples TRBV7-9 to TRBJ2-7; D might be TRBD1 (6 bases). Trimming removed 5 bases from V and 3 bases from J, with 11 bases in between. This CDR3 has 13 amino acids. Germline CDR1 is SEHNR and CDR2 is FQNEAQ (reference sequence). CDR3 sequence: CASSPRGGYEQYV. The CDR3 bases are TGTGCCAGCAGCCCTAGAGGGGGCTACGAGCAGTACGTC.

The chain links TRBV5-1 to TRBJ1-2; 8 positions match TRBD1. V lost 0 bases, J lost 3 bases, and 10 bases stayed unmatched. The CDR3 runs 17 residues. Germline V gene lookup returns CDR1 SGHRS and CDR2 YFSETQ. CDR3 in amino acids: CASSLAVGQGGDYGYTF. DNA of the CDR3: TGCGCCAGCAGCTTGGCCGTCGGACAGGGAGGTGACTATGGCTACACCTTC. Supplemented by reference TRBV5-1 and TRBJ1-2, the full variable domain reads KAGVTQTPRYLIKTRGQQVTLSCSPISGHRSVSWYQQTPGQGLQFLFEYFSETQRNKGNFPGRFSGRQFSNSRSEMNVSTLELGDSALYLCASSLAVGQGGDYGYTFGSGTRLTVV.

Turning to this clone: At one end, the junction sequence differs from germline, possibly due to a read error. The chain combines TRBV5-6 with TRBJ2-7; 10 positions agree with TRBD2. Germline V gene sequence: CDR1 SGHDT, CDR2 YYEEEE. CDR3 length: 14 amino acids. The CDR3 region has the DNA TGTGCCAGCAGCGGGGGTAGCGGGAGGTACGAGCAGCACTTC. Translation: CASSGGSGRYEQHF.

V gene TRBV19 combines with J gene TRBJ2-1; 9 nucleotides align to TRBD2. The junction had 4 bases not matched to a gene; V was cut back by 2 bases and J by 2 bases. Per the germline V gene, CDR1 is LNHDA and CDR2 is SQIVND (reference sequence). This CDR3 is built from 16 residues. The CDR3 sequence: CASSISGRPPYNEQFF. CDR3 DNA sequence: TGTGCCAGTAGTATAAGCGGGAGGCCGCCCTACAATGAGCAGTTCTTC.

CDR3 protein: CSVLGLAGVRYNEQFF. In DNA form, the CDR3 reads TGCAGCGTCTTAGGACTAGCGGGAGTGCGATACAATGAGCAGTTCTTC. V and J are TRBV29-1 and TRBJ2-1; the match to TRBD2 covers 13 bases. The CDR3 runs to 16 residues. V was pared by 6 bases and J by 4 bases, with 9 bases of the junction left unmatched. In germline, CDR1 is SQVTM, CDR2 ANQGSEA.

The rearrangement joins TRBV7-8 to TRBJ2-1, with 12 bases matching TRBD2. The CDR3 has 15 residues. The germline CDR1 and CDR2 sequences are SGHVS and FQNEAQ. The V gene end was trimmed by 4 bases and the J gene end by 8 bases; junction bases not matched to a gene: 6. CDR3 residues: CASSSLLAGGHEQFF. The CDR3 DNA sequence: TGTGCCAGCAGCTCCCTACTAGCGGGAGGCCATGAGCAGTTCTTC. Combining the CDR3 with reference TRBV7-8 and TRBJ2-1 gives the whole variable domain GAGVSQSPRYKVAKRGQDVALRCDPISGHVSLFWYQQALGQGPEFLTYFQNEAQLDKSGLPSDRFFAERPEGSVSTLKIQRTQQEDSAVYLCASSSLLAGGHEQFFGPGTRLTVL.

This clone showed up just once. The chain couples TRBV25-1 to TRBJ1-2, with 9 bases that match TRBD1. The CDR3 extends over 16 amino acids. The V and J ends lost 6 bases and 4 bases, in that order; junction bases with no gene match: 12. Germline loops: CDR1 MGHDK, CDR2 SYGVNS. This CDR3 is CASSPPGTGNVYGYTF. CDR3 sequence (DNA): TGTGCCAGCAGCCCCCCCGGGACAGGGAACGTCTATGGCTACACCTTC.

J is TRBJ1-4 and V is TRBV10-3; D possibly corresponds to TRBD1 (5 bases). Germline V gene lookup returns CDR1 ENHRY and CDR2 SYGVKD. V lost 2 bases to trimming and J lost 0 bases, with 10 bases between them. The CDR3 loop spans 16 amino acids. CDR3 loop: CAISEGTGATNEKLFF. The CDR3 coding sequence is TGTGCCATCAGTGAGGGCACAGGCGCAACTAATGAAAAACTGTTTTTT.

This clone was observed a single time. The V call is TRBV27, the J call TRBJ2-4, with TRBD2 as a possible D gene (5 bases). This CDR3 region has 15 residues. CDR1 is MNHEY and CDR2 is SMNVEV in the germline V gene (reference sequence). V lost 4 bases and J lost 0, with 10 bases in between. The CDR3 sequence: CASSSPGLAKNIQYF. CDR3 DNA: TGTGCCAGCAGTTCCCCAGGACTAGCCAAAAACATTCAGTACTTC.

The gene calls are TRBV7-2 and TRBJ2-4; weak D call: TRBD2 (6 bases). Trimming removed 4 bases from V and 0 bases from J, with 10 bases in between. The CDR3 covers 15 residues. Germline V lookup: CDR1 SGHTA, CDR2 FQGNSA. CDR3 in DNA: TGTGCCAGCAGCTCAGTGGGACTAGCCAAAAACATTCAGTACTTC. Translating gives CASSSVGLAKNIQYF.

The rearrangement links TRBV11-3 to TRBJ2-5; 7 positions agree with TRBD2. With 2 bases clipped from V and 4 bases from J, the junction kept 7 bases outside the gene matches. The CDR3 length is 15 residues. Germline CDR1 SGHNT, CDR2 YENEEA. In DNA form, the CDR3 reads TGTGCCAGCAGCTTACGGCTAGCGGCCTCAGAGACCCAGTACTTC. This encodes CASSLRLAASETQYF.

This clone was recorded a few times. The gene calls are TRBV14 and TRBJ2-1, with TRBD1 as a possible D gene (7 bases). Trimming removed 3 bases at V and 8 bases at J, with 20 bases between. The CDR3 spans 16 residues. Germline lookup yields CDR1 SGHDN and CDR2 FVKESK. The CDR3 DNA reads TGTGCCAGCAGCCATTGGCGGACAGGCAGGGGGGATGAGCAGTTCTTC. Translating it yields CASSHWRTGRGDEQFF.

The rearrangement uses TRBV5-8 and TRBJ2-7; 12 bases align to TRBD1. The CDR3 spans 13 residues. Germline V gives CDR1 SGHTS, CDR2 YDEGEE. CDR3 region: CATGQGAIYEQYF. CDR3 DNA: TGTGCGACGGGACAGGGGGCCATCTACGAGCAGTACTTC.

V is TRBV5-4 and J is TRBJ1-2, with 7 bases identical to TRBD1. V lost 2 bases, J lost 8 bases, and 12 bases stayed unmatched. The CDR3 loop spans 15 amino acids. Germline CDR1 is SGHNT and CDR2 is YYREEE (reference sequence). For the CDR3, the DNA is TGTGCCAGCAGCTTTCCAGCGACAGGGTTGGAGGGCTACACCTTC. Amino acids: CASSFPATGLEGYTF.

This clone was found once. The chain combines TRBV19 with TRBJ2-5; no clear D gene. The DNA end lines up better with TRBJ2-7; the J call may be wrong. From germline, CDR1 is LNHDA and CDR2 SQIVND (reference sequence). The CDR3 length is 12 residues. The CDR3 DNA is TGTGCCAGTAGTGAGAACAGCTACGAGCAGTACTTC. Amino acids: CASSENSYEQYF.

V and J are TRBV11-2 and TRBJ2-7, with D perhaps matching TRBD1 (5 bases). Per the germline V gene, CDR1 is SGHAT and CDR2 is FQNNGV. This CDR3 has 13 residues. Trimming cost V 6 bases and J 4 bases, with 13 bases left between them. Here the CDR3 reads CASSLPQGYEQYV. As DNA, the CDR3 is TGTGCCAGCAGTCTCCCTCAGGGTTACGAGCAGTACGTC.

The V gene is TRBV6-1, the J gene TRBJ1-5; D call uncertain. Germline CDR1 MNHNS, CDR2 SASEGT. The CDR3 spans 13 residues. V gave up 7 bases and J gave up 6 bases, with 13 bases separating them. DNA of the CDR3: TGTGCCAGCACCGAGGGAGGTCGTCAGCCCCAGCATTTT. Residues: CASTEGGRQPQHF.

The chain joins TRBV9 to TRBJ2-1, with 7 bases matching TRBD2. V lost 0 bases, J lost 0 bases, and 9 bases stayed unmatched. Germline values: CDR1 SGDLS, CDR2 YYNGEE. The CDR3 length is 18 residues. CDR3 loop: CASSVATLAEISYNEQFF. The CDR3 nucleotides are TGTGCCAGCAGCGTAGCTACGCTAGCGGAGATCTCCTACAATGAGCAGTTCTTC.